This T cell receptor (beta chain) was found in a study of siplizumab effects on memory and regulatory T cells. Study results and caveats: Naive T cells appeared more varied than memory cells and looked like key alloresponse contributors. Few alloreactive clones mapped to unstimulated subsets. Siplizumab brought about a significant reduction in alloreactive sequences traceable to unstimulated CD4+ memory cells. No assignable naive or memory phenotype existed for roughly 80-97% of proliferating CD4+ or CD8+ clones.

Generated by immunoSEQ multiplex PCR, the TCRdb table keeps only in-frame clones and is missing some. This table holds some 120,000 clones, around 94% found once. Turning to this clone: What it binds is unknown.

The sequenced material came from non-Treg CD4+ T cells sorted from blood. The sequence was obtained from a human donor in good health.

This chain's CDR3 is CASSTDRVPNTGELFF. Here the CDR3 DNA reads TGTGCCAGCAGCACCGATAGGGTTCCGAACACCGGGGAGCTGTTTTTT. The chain carries TRBV11-2 and TRBJ2-2; no clear D gene. The CDR3 loop spans 16 amino acids. Trimming removed 5 bases at V and 0 bases at J, with 13 bases between. Germline CDR1 is SGHAT and CDR2 is FQNNGV.